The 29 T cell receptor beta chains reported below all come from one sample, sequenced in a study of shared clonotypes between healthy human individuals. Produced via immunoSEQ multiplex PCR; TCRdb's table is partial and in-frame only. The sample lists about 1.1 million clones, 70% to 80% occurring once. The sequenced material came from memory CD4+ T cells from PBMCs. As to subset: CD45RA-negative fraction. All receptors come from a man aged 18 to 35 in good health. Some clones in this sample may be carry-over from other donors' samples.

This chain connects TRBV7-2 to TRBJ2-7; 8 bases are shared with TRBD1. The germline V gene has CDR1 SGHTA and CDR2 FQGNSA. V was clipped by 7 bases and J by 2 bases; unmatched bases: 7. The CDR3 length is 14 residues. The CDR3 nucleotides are TGTGCCAGCACCCTCGACAGGGGAGCCTACGAGCAGTACTTC. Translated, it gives CASTLDRGAYEQYF.

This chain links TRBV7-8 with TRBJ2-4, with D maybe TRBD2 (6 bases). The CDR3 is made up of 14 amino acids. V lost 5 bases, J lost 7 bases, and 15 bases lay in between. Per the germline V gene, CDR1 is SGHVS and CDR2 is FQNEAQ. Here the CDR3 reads CASSQNLAPNIQYF. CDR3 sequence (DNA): TGTGCCAGCAGCCAAAACCTAGCGCCTAACATTCAGTACTTC.

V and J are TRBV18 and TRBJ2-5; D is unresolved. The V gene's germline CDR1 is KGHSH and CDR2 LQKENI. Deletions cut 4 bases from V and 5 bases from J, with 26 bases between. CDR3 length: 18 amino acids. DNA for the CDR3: TGTGCCAGCTCACGACCACCCATCGGTATAGGGCTTGGGGAGACCCAGTACTTC. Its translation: CASSRPPIGIGLGETQYF.

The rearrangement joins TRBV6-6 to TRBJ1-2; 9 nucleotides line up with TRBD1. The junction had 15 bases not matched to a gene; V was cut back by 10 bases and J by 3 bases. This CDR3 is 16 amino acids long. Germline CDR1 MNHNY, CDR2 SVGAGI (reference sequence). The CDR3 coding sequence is TGTGCCACCCAAGATCCGGGACAGGGAATTGACTATGGCTACACCTTC. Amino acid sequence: CATQDPGQGIDYGYTF.

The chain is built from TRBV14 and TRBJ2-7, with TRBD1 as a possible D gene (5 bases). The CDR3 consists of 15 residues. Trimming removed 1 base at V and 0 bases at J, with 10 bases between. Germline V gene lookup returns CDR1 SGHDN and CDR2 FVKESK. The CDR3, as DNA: TGTGCCAGCAGCCAAGCCCGACAGAGCTCCTACGAGCAGTACTTC. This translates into CASSQARQSSYEQYF.

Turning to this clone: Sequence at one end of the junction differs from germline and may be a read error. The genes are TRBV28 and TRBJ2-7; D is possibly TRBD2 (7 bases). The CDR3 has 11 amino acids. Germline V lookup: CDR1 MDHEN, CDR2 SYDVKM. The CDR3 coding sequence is TGTGCCAGCAGTTATCGGGGGGCCCACGAATTC. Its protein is CASSYRGAHEF.

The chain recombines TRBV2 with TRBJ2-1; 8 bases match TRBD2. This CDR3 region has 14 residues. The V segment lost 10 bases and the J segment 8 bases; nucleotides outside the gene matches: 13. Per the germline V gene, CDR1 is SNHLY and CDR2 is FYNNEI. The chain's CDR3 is CANFKSGSSDEQFF. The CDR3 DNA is TGTGCCAACTTCAAAAGCGGGAGCAGCGATGAGCAGTTCTTC.

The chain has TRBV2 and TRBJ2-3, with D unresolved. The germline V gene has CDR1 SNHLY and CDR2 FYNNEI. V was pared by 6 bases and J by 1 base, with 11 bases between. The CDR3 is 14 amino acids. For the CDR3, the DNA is TGTGCCAGCAGACCGGTCTGGGGCACAGATACGCAGTATTTT. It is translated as CASRPVWGTDTQYF.

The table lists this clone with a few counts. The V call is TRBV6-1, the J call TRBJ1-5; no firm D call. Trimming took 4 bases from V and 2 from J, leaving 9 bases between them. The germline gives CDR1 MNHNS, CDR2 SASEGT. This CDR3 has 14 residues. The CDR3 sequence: CASSGFVGNQPQHF. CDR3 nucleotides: TGTGCCAGCAGTGGCTTTGTTGGCAATCAGCCCCAGCATTTT.

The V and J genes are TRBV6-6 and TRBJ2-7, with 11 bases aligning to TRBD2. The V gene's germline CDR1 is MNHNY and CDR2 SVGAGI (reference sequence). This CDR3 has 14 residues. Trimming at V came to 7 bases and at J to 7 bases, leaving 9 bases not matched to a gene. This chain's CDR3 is CASNQLAGVGEQYF. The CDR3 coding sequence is TGTGCCAGCAACCAACTAGCGGGAGTGGGAGAGCAGTACTTC.

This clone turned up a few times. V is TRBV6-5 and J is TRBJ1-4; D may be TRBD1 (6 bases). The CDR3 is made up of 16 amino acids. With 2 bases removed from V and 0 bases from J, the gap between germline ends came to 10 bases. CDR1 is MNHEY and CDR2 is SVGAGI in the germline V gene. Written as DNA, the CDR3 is TGTGCCAGCAGTTACAGGGGGTCGGCAACTAATGAAAAACTGTTTTTT. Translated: CASSYRGSATNEKLFF.

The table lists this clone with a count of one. As DNA, the CDR3 is TGTGCCAGCAGTTATGGACCCACTGATCAGCCCCAGCATTTT. Translation: CASSYGPTDQPQHF. The chain couples TRBV6-6 to TRBJ1-5, with D unclear. The CDR3 has 14 residues. V lost 3 bases, J lost 5 bases, and 11 bases lay in between. CDR1 and CDR2 from the germline V gene are MNHNY and SVGAGI (reference sequence).

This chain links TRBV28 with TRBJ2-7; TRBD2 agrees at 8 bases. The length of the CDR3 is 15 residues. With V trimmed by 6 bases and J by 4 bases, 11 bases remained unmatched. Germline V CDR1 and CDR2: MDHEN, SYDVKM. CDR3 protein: CASRPWGTRVYEQYF. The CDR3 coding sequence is TGTGCCAGCAGGCCGTGGGGGACTAGGGTGTACGAGCAGTACTTC.

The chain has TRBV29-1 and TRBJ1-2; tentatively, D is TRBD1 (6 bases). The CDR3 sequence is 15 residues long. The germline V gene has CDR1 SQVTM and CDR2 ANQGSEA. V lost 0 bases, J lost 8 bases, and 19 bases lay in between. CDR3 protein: CSVEDHGGRSSGYTF. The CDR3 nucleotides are TGCAGCGTTGAAGATCACGGGGGGCGCTCGTCCGGCTACACCTTC.

The CDR3 coding sequence is TGTGCCAGCAGCCCTACTAGCGGGAGGGCCAATGAGCAGTTCTTC. This gives the protein CASSPTSGRANEQFF. J is TRBJ2-1 and V is TRBV7-3; 13 nucleotides align to TRBD2. This CDR3 contains 15 residues. The V segment lost 5 bases and the J segment 6 bases; nucleotides outside the gene matches: 4. The V gene's germline CDR1 is SGHTA and CDR2 FQGTGA.

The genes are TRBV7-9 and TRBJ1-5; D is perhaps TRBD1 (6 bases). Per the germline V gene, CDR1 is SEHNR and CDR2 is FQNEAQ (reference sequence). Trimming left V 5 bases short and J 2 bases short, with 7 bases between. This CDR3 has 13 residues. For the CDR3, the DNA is TGTGCCAGCAGCCGGACAGGCAATCAGCCCCAGCATTTT. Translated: CASSRTGNQPQHF.

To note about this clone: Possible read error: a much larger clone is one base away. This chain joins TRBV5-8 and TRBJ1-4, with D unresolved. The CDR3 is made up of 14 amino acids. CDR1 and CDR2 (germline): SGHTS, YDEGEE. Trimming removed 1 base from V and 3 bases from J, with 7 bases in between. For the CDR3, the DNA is TGTGCCAGCAGCTTGTGGGGAGCTAATGAAAAACTGTTTTTT. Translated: CASSLWGANEKLFF. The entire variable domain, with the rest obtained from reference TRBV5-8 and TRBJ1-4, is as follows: EAGVTQSPTHLIKTRGQQATLRCSPISGHTSVYWYQQALGLGLQFLLWYDEGEERNRGNFPPRFSGRQFPNYSSELNVNALELEDSALYLCASSLWGANEKLFFGSGTQLSVL.

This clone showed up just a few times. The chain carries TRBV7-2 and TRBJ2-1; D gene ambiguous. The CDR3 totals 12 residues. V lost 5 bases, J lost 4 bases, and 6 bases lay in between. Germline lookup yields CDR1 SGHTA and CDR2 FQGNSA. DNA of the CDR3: TGTGCCAGCAGCACTGGGTACAATGAGCAGTTCTTC. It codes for CASSTGYNEQFF.

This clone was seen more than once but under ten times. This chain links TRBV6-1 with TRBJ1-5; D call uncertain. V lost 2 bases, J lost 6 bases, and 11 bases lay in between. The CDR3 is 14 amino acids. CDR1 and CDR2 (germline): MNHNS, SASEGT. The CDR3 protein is CASSELEGSQPQHF. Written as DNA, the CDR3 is TGTGCCAGCAGTGAATTGGAAGGGAGTCAGCCCCAGCATTTT.

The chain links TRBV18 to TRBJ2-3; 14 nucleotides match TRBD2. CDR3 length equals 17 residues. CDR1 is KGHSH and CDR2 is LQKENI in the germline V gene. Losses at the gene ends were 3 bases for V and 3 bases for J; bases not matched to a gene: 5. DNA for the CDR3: TGTGCCAGCTCACCGAGCGGACTAGCGGGAGGTACAGATACGCAGTATTTT. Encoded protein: CASSPSGLAGGTDTQYF.

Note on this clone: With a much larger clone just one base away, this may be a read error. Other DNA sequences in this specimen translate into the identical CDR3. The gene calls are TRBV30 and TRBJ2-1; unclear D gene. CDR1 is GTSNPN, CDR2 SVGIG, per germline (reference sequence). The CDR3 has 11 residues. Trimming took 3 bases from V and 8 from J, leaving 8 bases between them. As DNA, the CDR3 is TGTGCCTGGAGCGTACAATATGAGCAGTTCTTC. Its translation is CAWSVQYEQFF.

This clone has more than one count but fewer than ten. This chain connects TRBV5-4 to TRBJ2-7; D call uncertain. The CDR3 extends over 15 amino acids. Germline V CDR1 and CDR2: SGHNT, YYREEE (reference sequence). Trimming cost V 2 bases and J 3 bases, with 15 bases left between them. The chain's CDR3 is CASSFGRWGNYEQYF. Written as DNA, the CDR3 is TGTGCCAGCAGCTTCGGCCGCTGGGGTAACTACGAGCAGTACTTC.

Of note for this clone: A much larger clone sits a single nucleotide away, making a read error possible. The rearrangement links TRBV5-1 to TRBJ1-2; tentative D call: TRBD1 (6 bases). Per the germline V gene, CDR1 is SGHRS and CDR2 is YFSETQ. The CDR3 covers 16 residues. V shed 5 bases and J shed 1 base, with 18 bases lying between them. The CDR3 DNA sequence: TGCGCCAGCAGTGCCGAGGCGTTCAGGGGTAACTATGGCTACACCTTC. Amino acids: CASSAEAFRGNYGYTF.

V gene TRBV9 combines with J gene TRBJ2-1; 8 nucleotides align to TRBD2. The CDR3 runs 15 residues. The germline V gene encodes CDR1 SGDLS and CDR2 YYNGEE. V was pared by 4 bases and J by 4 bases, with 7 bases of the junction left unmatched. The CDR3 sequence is CASSTRTSRYNEQFF. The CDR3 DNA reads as TGTGCCAGCAGCACCCGGACTAGCAGGTACAATGAGCAGTTCTTC.

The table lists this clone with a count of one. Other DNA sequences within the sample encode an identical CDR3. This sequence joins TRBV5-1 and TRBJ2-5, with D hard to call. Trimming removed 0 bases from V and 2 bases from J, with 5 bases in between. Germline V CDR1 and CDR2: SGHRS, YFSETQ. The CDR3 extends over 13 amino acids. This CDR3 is CASSLVGQETQYF. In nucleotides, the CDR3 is TGCGCCAGCAGCTTGGTTGGGCAAGAGACCCAGTACTTC.

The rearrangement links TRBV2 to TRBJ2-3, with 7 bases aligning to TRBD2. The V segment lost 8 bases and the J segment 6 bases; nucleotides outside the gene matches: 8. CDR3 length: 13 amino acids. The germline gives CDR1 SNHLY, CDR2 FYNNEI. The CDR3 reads CASLGEGLDTQYF. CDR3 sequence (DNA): TGTGCCAGCTTGGGGGAGGGCCTCGATACGCAGTATTTT. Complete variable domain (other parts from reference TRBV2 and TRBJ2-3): EPEVTQTPSHQVTQMGQEVILRCVPISNHLYFYWYRQILGQKVEFLVSFYNNEISEKSEIFDDQFSVERPDGSNFTLKIRSTKLEDSAMYFCASLGEGLDTQYFGPGTRLTVL.

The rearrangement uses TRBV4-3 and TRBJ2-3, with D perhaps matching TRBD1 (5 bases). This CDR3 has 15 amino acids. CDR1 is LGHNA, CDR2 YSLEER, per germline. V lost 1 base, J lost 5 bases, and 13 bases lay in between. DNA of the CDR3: TGCGCCAGCAGCCAAGTGTGGCAGGGTGGAGATACGCAGTATTTT. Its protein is CASSQVWQGGDTQYF.

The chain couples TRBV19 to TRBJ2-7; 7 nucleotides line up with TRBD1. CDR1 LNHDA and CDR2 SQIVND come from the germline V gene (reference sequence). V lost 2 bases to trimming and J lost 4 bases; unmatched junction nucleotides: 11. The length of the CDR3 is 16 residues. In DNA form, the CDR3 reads TGTGCCAGTAGTATACCAAAGCAGGGACAGCGGTACGAGCAGTACTTC. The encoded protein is CASSIPKQGQRYEQYF.

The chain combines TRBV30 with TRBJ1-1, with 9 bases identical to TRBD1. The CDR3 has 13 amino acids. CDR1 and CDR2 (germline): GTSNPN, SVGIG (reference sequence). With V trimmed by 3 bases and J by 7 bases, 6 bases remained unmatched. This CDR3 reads CAWSARDRDEAFF. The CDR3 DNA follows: TGTGCCTGGAGCGCACGGGACAGGGATGAAGCTTTCTTT. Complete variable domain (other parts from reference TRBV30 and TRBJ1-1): SQTIHQWPATLVQPVGSPLSLECTVEGTSNPNLYWYRQAAGRGLQLLFYSVGIGQISSEVPQNLSASRPQDRQFILSSKKLLLSDSGFYLCAWSARDRDEAFFGQGTRLTVV.